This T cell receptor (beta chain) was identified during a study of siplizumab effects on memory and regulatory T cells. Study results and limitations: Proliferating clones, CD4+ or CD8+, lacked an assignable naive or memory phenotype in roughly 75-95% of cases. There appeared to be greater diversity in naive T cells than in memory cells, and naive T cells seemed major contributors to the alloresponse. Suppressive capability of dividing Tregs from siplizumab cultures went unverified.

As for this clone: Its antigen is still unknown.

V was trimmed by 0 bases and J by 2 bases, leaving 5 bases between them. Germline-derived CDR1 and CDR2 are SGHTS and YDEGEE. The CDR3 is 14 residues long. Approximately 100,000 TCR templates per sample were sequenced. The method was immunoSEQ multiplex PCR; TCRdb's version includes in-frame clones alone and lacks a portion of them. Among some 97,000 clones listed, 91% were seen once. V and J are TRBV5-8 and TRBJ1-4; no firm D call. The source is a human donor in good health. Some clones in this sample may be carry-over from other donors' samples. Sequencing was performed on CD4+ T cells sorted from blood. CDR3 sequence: CASSLGRTNEKLFF. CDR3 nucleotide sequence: TGTGCCAGCAGCTTGGGCAGGACTAATGAAAAACTGTTTTTT.